The rows below give T cell receptor beta chains drawn from one sample of a study of PD-1 blockade in classical Hodgkin lymphoma. Here immunoSEQ multiplex PCR was the method, and the copy in TCRdb shows in-frame clones only, minus some. There are around 99,000 clones in the sample; about four fifths occur only once, and 16% lies in the top ten. The material was peripheral blood mononuclear cells (PBMCs), obtained before the second cycle of nivolumab. The source of these receptors is a human donor with classical Hodgkin lymphoma. The CDR3 runs from the conserved cysteine through the conserved F or W. The D gene is left open where the match is weak. Size values are once, few and many counts, or a class for expanded clones, and some rows have none.

v_call	clone_size	j_call	d_call	cdr3_aa	cdr3_nt
TRBV19	-	TRBJ1-2	TRBD1	CASSISGQERYGYTF	TGTGCCAGTAGTATATCTGGACAGGAGCGATATGGCTACACCTTC
TRBV6-1	-	TRBJ1-5	-	CASRREGNQPQHF	TGTGCCAGCAGGAGGGAGGGCAATCAGCCCCAGCATTTT
TRBV18	few	TRBJ2-5	TRBD2	CASSPTSAQETQYF	TGTGCCAGCTCACCGACTAGCGCCCAAGAGACCCAGTACTTC
TRBV7-9	medium-sized	TRBJ2-3	TRBD2	CASSSPGLVDAGGTDTQYF	TGTGCCAGCAGCTCTCCGGGACTAGTGGACGCCGGGGGCACAGATACGCAGTATTTT
TRBV5-1	-	TRBJ1-1	-	CASSLGDRAGEAFF	TGCGCCAGCAGCTTGGGGGACCGGGCAGGTGAAGCTTTCTTT
TRBV28	-	TRBJ1-3	-	CASSLRGQIGNTIYF	TGTGCCAGCAGCCTGAGGGGACAAATTGGAAACACCATATATTTT
TRBV5-1	-	TRBJ2-5	TRBD1	CASSLTPTGGQETQYF	TGCGCCAGCAGCTTGACCCCGACAGGGGGGCAAGAGACCCAGTACTTC
TRBV11-2	-	TRBJ2-2	-	CASSLGRGAGELFF	TGTGCCAGCAGCTTAGGCAGGGGGGCCGGGGAGCTGTTTTTT
TRBV11-2	once	TRBJ2-3	TRBD2	CASSLDNGRTINF	TGTGCCAGCAGCTTAGATAACGGGAGGACCATCAATTTT
TRBV6-1	-	TRBJ2-7	-	CASSELQTHEQYF	TGTGCCAGCAGTGAATTACAGACCCACGAGCAGTACTTC
TRBV4-3	-	TRBJ1-2	TRBD1	CASSQATGAATYGYTF	TGCGCCAGCAGCCAAGCCACAGGGGCGGCTACATATGGCTACACCTTC
TRBV27	-	TRBJ2-5	TRBD2	CASSVFGTSLYF	TGTGCCAGCAGTGTCTTCGGGACTAGCCTGTACTTC
TRBV5-6	-	TRBJ2-6	TRBD2	CASSQTSGGANVLTF	TGTGCCAGCAGCCAGACTAGCGGTGGGGCCAACGTCCTGACTTTC
TRBV6-6	once	TRBJ2-7	TRBD1	CASSYPGQGSYEQYF	TGTGCCAGCAGTTATCCGGGACAGGGGTCCTACGAGCAGTACTTC
TRBV7-8	-	TRBJ2-7	-	CASSPWGLVSYEQYF	TGTGCCAGCAGTCCATGGGGACTGGTCTCCTACGAGCAGTACTTC
TRBV19	-	TRBJ2-2	TRBD2	CASSMREVGTGELFF	TGTGCCAGTTCGATGCGGGAGGTCGGGACCGGGGAGCTGTTTTTT
TRBV5-1	-	TRBJ2-1	TRBD1	CASSPGQGAWNEQFF	TGCGCCAGCAGCCCCGGACAGGGGGCATGGAATGAGCAGTTCTTC
TRBV18	-	TRBJ2-2	-	CASSPEQPANTGELFF	TGTGCCAGCTCACCTGAACAGCCCGCGAACACCGGGGAGCTGTTTTTT
TRBV30	few	TRBJ2-5	TRBD2	CAWSVGLADKETQYF	TGTGCCTGGAGTGTAGGACTAGCGGACAAGGAGACCCAGTACTTC
TRBV5-4	-	TRBJ2-1	TRBD2	CASSSGLAGDYNEQFF	TGTGCCAGCAGCTCCGGACTAGCGGGAGACTACAATGAGCAGTTCTTC
TRBV30	-	TRBJ1-1	-	CAWSVGVNTEAFF	TGTGCCTGGAGTGTGGGGGTGAACACTGAAGCTTTCTTT
TRBV5-1	-	TRBJ2-1	-	CASSLVRDRTNEQFF	TGCGCCAGCAGCTTGGTCCGGGACCGAACCAATGAGCAGTTCTTC
TRBV2	-	TRBJ2-7	-	CASSGGRVPYEQYF	TGTGCCAGCAGTGGAGGCAGGGTACCCTACGAGCAGTACTTC
TRBV2	-	TRBJ2-1	TRBD2	CASRGTSGSYNEQFF	TGTGCCAGCAGGGGGACTAGCGGCTCCTACAATGAGCAGTTCTTC
TRBV2	few	TRBJ1-2	-	CASSEALESGYTF	TGTGCCAGCAGTGAAGCGCTTGAGTCTGGCTACACCTTC
TRBV5-1	-	TRBJ2-2	-	CASSQGGSTGELFF	TGCGCCAGCTCCCAAGGAGGCAGCACCGGGGAGCTGTTTTTT
TRBV18	-	TRBJ1-4	TRBD1	CASSPEQGATGKLFF	TGTGCCAGCTCACCAGAACAGGGGGCGACAGGAAAACTGTTTTTT
TRBV10-3	-	TRBJ2-7	-	CAISEYTAYEQYF	TGTGCCATCAGTGAGTATACAGCCTACGAGCAGTACTTC
TRBV13	-	TRBJ2-7	-	CASSLRQRRSYEQYF	TGTGCCAGCAGCTTACGACAGCGGCGCTCCTACGAGCAGTACTTC
TRBV9	-	TRBJ2-3	-	CASSVGAGTGDTQYF	TGTGCCAGCAGCGTAGGGGCGGGAACGGGAGATACGCAGTATTTT
TRBV28	-	TRBJ1-1	-	CASQQGRSFF	TGTGCCAGCCAGCAGGGGCGGTCTTTCTTT
TRBV6-5	-	TRBJ2-7	TRBD2	CASSYGAGGLYEQYF	TGTGCCAGCAGTTACGGGGCGGGAGGGTTATACGAGCAGTACTTC
TRBV2	-	TRBJ2-1	TRBD2	CASSPGTTPPNEQFF	TGTGCCAGCAGTCCCGGGACTACTCCTCCCAATGAGCAGTTCTTC
TRBV9	-	TRBJ2-6	-	CASSPSGISRSGANVLTF	TGTGCCAGCAGCCCCAGTGGGATTTCCAGGTCTGGGGCCAACGTCCTGACTTTC
TRBV4-2	-	TRBJ2-5	-	CASSQGQLQETQYF	TGTGCCAGCAGCCAAGGGCAGCTCCAAGAGACCCAGTACTTC
TRBV5-1	few	TRBJ2-1	-	CASSSRPDRTDEQFF	TGCGCCAGCAGCTCCCGACCAGATAGAACGGATGAGCAGTTCTTC
TRBV4-1	few	TRBJ2-7	-	CASSREEGVGAEGYAQYF	TGCGCCAGCAGCCGAGAAGAGGGTGTTGGGGCGGAGGGGTACGCGCAGTACTTC
TRBV5-5	-	TRBJ2-7	-	CASSLDGGGTYEQYF	TGTGCCAGCAGCTTGGACGGAGGCGGGACCTACGAGCAGTACTTC
TRBV11-2	-	TRBJ1-1	-	CASSSEGWAAEAFF	TGTGCCAGCAGCTCGGAGGGTTGGGCCGCTGAAGCTTTCTTT
TRBV9	-	TRBJ2-3	-	CASSVVAVAADTQYF	TGTGCCAGCAGCGTAGTAGCAGTAGCTGCAGATACGCAGTATTTT
TRBV19	-	TRBJ2-3	TRBD2	CASSIRLAGGTSTDTQYF	TGTGCCAGTAGTATCCGACTAGCGGGAGGGACTAGCACAGATACGCAGTATTTT
TRBV5-1	-	TRBJ2-7	-	CASSPRDWRSYEQYF	TGCGCCAGCAGCCCCCGGGACTGGCGCTCCTACGAGCAGTACTTC
TRBV2	-	TRBJ2-1	TRBD1	CASRALTGSYNEQFF	TGTGCCAGCAGGGCCCTGACAGGGAGCTACAATGAGCAGTTCTTC
TRBV7-2	once	TRBJ1-2	-	CASSLGGTNYGYTF	TGTGCCAGCAGCCTAGGGGGGACGAACTATGGCTACACCTTC
TRBV5-4	-	TRBJ2-7	TRBD1	CASTTQTGSLHEQYF	TGTGCCAGCACCACCCAGACAGGGTCTCTCCACGAGCAGTACTTC
TRBV9	-	TRBJ1-5	TRBD1	CASSVWDRVGQPQHF	TGTGCCAGCAGCGTATGGGACAGGGTGGGTCAGCCCCAGCATTTT
TRBV5-6	-	TRBJ1-1	-	CASSLGTPLLNTEAFF	TGTGCCAGCAGCCTCGGGACACCCCTTTTGAACACTGAAGCTTTCTTT
TRBV4-1	-	TRBJ1-2	-	CASSQITGLSYGYTF	TGCGCCAGCAGCCAAATCACAGGTCTTAGCTATGGCTACACCTTC
TRBV27	-	TRBJ2-7	-	CASSPIETLYEQYF	TGTGCCAGCAGCCCCATTGAGACGCTCTACGAGCAGTACTTC
TRBV5-4	few	TRBJ1-2	-	CASSPQGDRHTF	TGTGCCAGCAGCCCACAGGGAGACAGACACACCTTC